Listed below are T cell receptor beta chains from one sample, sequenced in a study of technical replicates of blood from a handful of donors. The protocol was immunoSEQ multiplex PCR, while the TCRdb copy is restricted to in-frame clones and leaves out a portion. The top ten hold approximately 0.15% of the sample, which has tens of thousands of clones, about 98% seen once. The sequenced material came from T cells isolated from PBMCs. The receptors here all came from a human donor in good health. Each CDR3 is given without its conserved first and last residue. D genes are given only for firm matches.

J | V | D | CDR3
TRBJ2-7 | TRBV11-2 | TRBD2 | ASTPGPGTSGYEQY
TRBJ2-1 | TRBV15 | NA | ATSSQGLSSYNEQF
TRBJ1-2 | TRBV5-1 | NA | ASSFLTPQDPYGYT
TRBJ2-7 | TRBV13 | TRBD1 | ASSARQGPEQY
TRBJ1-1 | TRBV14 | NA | ASSQHLRDPEAF
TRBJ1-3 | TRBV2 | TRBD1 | ASNDRGLSGNTIY
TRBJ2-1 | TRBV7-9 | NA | ASGPSEQF
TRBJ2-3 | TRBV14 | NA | ASSQALHANTDTQY
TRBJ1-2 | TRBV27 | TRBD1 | ASSLERTGLGYT
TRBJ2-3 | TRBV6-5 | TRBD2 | ASSSPGLAGTDTQY
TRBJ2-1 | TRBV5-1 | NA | ASSLGLETYNEQF
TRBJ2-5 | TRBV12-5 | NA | ASGPSVN
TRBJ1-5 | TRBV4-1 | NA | ASSQDDSSNQPQH
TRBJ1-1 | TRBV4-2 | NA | ASSQDLTARGNTEAF
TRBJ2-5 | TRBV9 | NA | ASSDSYQETQY
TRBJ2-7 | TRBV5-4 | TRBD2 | ASSLGWGGSLDEQY
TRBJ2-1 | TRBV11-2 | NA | ASRVGSSYNEQF
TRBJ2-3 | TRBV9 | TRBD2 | ASSTSGSDTQY
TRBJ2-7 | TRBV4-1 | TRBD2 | ASSQEQRDINEQY
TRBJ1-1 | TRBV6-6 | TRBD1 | ARQGYCAEAF
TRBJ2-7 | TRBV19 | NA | ASSRWVALRWDEQY
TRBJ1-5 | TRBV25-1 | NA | ASSGHTRD
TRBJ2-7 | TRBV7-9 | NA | ASSFQEGETYEQY
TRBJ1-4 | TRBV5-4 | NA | ASSLGYTGDEKLF
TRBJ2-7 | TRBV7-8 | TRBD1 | ASSPRDRVGFYEQY
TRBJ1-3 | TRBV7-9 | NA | ASSASSRGFGNTIY
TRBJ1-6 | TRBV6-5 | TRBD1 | ASRLGQGVRTPLH
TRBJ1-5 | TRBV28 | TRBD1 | ASSLPQGSRPQH